A selection of T cell receptor beta chains follows, all from one sample in a study of CD8+ T cells in alopecia areata. Profiled with immunoSEQ multiplex PCR; TCRdb holds only in-frame clones, not every one. The table records approximately 150,000 clones, over 80% of them present only once. This specimen consisted of CD8+ T cells sorted from blood, obtained at week 0. The origin of the receptors is a human donor with alopecia areata. Both conserved end residues are part of each CDR3. Only some rows state a clone size, as once, few, many or a class for expanded clones.

>.|TRBV29-1
CSVDVASGRVHEQFF
>.|TRBV4-1
CASSPGGSGRVDTQYF
>few|TRBV6-6
CASSYSGDQGEQYF
>.|TRBV7-7
CASSLVRGGQETQYF
>.|TRBV5-1
CASRTGQDAGELFF
>.|TRBV9
CASSVAVPDEQFF
>.|TRBV5-1
CASSFWIARDEQFF
>.|TRBV29-1
CSVEEGRHEQYF
>few|TRBV29-1
CSVEDPGLAGGWVDEQFF
>.|TRBV7-6
CASRADLRALNTEAFF
>.|TRBV9
CASRKEASGMIYEQFF
>.|TRBV5-1
CASSLWGTSEAFF
>once|TRBV30
CAWSPGTGLGYTF
>.|TRBV7-9
CASSHDILIDFDEQYF
>few|TRBV19
CASSDGPGYEQYF
>.|TRBV11-2
CASSWARATSGISYEQYF
>once|TRBV5-4
CASSFWTGDTDTQYF
>.|TRBV30
CAWGRQDLRDGYTF
>.|TRBV11-2
CASSPGRGALILPLGTQYF
>.|TRBV27
CASRGQGMWGNTIYF
>.|TRBV27
CASKSRLDLLYNEQFF
>few|TRBV19
CASSQRDRVNYGYTF
>few|TRBV27
CASSPTGGAPYEQYF
>.|TRBV28
CASSPPGNEQFF
>.|TRBV7-9
CASSLSGGFSNEQFF
>.|TRBV6-4
CASSPSIGHWNTEAFF
>few|TRBV11-2
CASSPPGGMNTEAFF
>.|TRBV16
CASSQSRGIPNEKLFF
>.|TRBV11-2
CASSLYGQSYEQYF
>.|TRBV5-1
CASSEGGSNQPQHF
>once|TRBV5-6
CASSWAGGPGDNEQFF